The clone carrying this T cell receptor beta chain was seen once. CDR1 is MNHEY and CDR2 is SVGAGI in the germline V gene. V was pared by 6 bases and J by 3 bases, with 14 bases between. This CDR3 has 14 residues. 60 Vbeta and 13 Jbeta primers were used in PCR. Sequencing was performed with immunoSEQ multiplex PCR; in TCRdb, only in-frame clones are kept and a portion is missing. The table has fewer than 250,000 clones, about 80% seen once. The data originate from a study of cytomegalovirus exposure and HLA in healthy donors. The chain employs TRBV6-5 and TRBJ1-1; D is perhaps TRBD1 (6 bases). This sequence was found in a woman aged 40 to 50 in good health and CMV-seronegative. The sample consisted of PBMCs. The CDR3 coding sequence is TGTGCCAGCAGGGACCATGGACAGTACACTGAAGCTTTCTTT. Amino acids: CASRDHGQYTEAFF.